Listed below are T cell receptor beta chains from one sample, sequenced in a study of T cell clonotyping in hematopoietic cell transplantation. Data came from immunoSEQ multiplex PCR; TCRdb stores just in-frame clones and leaves some out. The sample records thousands of clones, about 86% being singletons. The sequencing used peripheral blood mononuclear cells, collected before stem cell transplant. The receptors come from a man between 25 and 39 years old with acute myeloid leukemia. Some clones in this sample may be carry-over from other donors' samples. Both conserved end residues are part of each CDR3. Each record gives: V gene, CDR3 length, J gene, D gene, CDR3 protein. The D gene is left open where the match is weak.

>TRBV5-6|13|TRBJ2-7|.
CASSSGPGSEQYF
>TRBV5-1|14|TRBJ2-1|.
CASSLGQRGNEQFF
>TRBV7-2|12|TRBJ1-3|.
CASRFDGNTIYF
>TRBV5-1|14|TRBJ1-1|.
CASSTRALKTEAFF
>TRBV15|15|TRBJ2-3|TRBD2
CATSQGLAGTDTQYF
>TRBV6-5|14|TRBJ1-2|TRBD1
CASSPDREYYGYTF
>TRBV4-1|19|TRBJ2-5|TRBD2
CASSQGVEGGSLFQETQYF
>TRBV28|14|TRBJ2-5|.
CASSYTGYQETQYF
>TRBV9|14|TRBJ1-1|.
CASSSELGGPEAFF
>TRBV12-5|13|TRBJ2-1|.
CASAAGGRDEQFF
>TRBV27|12|TRBJ2-5|.
CASSFFGETQYF
>TRBV6-1|15|TRBJ2-1|TRBD2
CASSATSGGANEQFF
>TRBV29-1|14|TRBJ1-4|.
CSVTSFGLNEKLFF
>TRBV11-3|14|TRBJ2-1|.
CASSPMRENNEQFF
>TRBV19|15|TRBJ2-7|TRBD2
CASSIWAGADYEQYF
>TRBV19|15|TRBJ2-7|.
CASSLTAQSSYEQYF
>TRBV6-1|15|TRBJ2-6|.
CASRTGGSGANVLTF
>TRBV30|14|TRBJ1-2|TRBD1
CAWIFPGGQRGYTF
>TRBV5-1|15|TRBJ1-2|.
CASSLDMPWSYGYTF
>TRBV6-1|14|TRBJ2-2|.
CASSVQGGTGELFF
>TRBV7-7|15|TRBJ2-7|TRBD2
CASSLGLGVSDEQYF
>TRBV5-1|13|TRBJ2-5|.
CASTSKRQETQYF
>TRBV25-1|15|TRBJ1-6|.
CASSESSGSNSPLHF
>TRBV7-9|16|TRBJ2-2|.
CASTFPIGGPDGELFF
>TRBV5-6|14|TRBJ1-2|.
CASSPGQRDYGYTF
>TRBV4-1|12|.|.
CASSPGTYEQYF
>TRBV18|15|TRBJ1-5|.
CASSPTGGGNQPQHF
>TRBV29-1|11|TRBJ2-7|.
CSVEAAGRQYF
>TRBV11-1|14|TRBJ2-7|.
CASSLRSGPYEQYF
>TRBV19|17|TRBJ1-2|TRBD1
CASRSGGQAMNLYGYTF
>TRBV6-4|14|TRBJ1-1|.
CASSDSSRGTEAFF
>TRBV27|11|TRBJ2-7|.
CASSSRYEQYF